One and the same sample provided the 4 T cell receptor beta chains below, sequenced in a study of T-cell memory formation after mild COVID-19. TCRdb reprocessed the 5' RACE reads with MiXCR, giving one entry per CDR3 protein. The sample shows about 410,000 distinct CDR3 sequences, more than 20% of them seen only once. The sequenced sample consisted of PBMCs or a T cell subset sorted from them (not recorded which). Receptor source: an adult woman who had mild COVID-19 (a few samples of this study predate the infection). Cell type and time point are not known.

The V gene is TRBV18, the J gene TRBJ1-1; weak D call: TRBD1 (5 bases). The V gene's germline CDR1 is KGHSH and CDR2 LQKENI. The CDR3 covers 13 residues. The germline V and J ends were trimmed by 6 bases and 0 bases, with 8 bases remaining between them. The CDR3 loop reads CASSGGVNTEAFF. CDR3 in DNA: TGTGCCAGCTCCGGAGGGGTGAACACTGAAGCTTTCTTT.

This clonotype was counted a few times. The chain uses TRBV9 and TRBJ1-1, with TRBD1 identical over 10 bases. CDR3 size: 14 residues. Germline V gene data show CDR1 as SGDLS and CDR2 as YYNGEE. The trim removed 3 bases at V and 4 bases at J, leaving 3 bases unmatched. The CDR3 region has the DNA TGTGCCAGCAGCGGACAGGGGGCGAGCACTGAAGCTTTCTTT. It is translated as CASSGQGASTEAFF.

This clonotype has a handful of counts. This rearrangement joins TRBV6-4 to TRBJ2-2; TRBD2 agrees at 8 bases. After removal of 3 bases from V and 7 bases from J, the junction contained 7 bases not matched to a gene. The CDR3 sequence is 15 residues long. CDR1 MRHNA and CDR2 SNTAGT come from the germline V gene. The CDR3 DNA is TGTGCCAGCAGTGAAGAGTCGGGAGGGCACGGGGAGCTGTTTTTT. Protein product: CASSEESGGHGELFF.

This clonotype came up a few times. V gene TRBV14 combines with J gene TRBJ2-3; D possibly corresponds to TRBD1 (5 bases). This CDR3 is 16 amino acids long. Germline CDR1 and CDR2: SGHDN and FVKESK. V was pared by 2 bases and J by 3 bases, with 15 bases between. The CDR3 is CASSQQGRIRTDTQYF. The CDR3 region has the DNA TGTGCCAGCAGCCAACAGGGTAGAATTCGGACAGATACGCAGTATTTT. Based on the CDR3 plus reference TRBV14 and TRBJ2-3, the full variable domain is EAGVTQFPSHSVIEKGQTVTLRCDPISGHDNLYWYRRVMGKEIKFLLHFVKESKQDESGMPNNRFLAERTGGTYSTLKVQPAELEDSGVYFCASSQQGRIRTDTQYFGPGTRLTVL.